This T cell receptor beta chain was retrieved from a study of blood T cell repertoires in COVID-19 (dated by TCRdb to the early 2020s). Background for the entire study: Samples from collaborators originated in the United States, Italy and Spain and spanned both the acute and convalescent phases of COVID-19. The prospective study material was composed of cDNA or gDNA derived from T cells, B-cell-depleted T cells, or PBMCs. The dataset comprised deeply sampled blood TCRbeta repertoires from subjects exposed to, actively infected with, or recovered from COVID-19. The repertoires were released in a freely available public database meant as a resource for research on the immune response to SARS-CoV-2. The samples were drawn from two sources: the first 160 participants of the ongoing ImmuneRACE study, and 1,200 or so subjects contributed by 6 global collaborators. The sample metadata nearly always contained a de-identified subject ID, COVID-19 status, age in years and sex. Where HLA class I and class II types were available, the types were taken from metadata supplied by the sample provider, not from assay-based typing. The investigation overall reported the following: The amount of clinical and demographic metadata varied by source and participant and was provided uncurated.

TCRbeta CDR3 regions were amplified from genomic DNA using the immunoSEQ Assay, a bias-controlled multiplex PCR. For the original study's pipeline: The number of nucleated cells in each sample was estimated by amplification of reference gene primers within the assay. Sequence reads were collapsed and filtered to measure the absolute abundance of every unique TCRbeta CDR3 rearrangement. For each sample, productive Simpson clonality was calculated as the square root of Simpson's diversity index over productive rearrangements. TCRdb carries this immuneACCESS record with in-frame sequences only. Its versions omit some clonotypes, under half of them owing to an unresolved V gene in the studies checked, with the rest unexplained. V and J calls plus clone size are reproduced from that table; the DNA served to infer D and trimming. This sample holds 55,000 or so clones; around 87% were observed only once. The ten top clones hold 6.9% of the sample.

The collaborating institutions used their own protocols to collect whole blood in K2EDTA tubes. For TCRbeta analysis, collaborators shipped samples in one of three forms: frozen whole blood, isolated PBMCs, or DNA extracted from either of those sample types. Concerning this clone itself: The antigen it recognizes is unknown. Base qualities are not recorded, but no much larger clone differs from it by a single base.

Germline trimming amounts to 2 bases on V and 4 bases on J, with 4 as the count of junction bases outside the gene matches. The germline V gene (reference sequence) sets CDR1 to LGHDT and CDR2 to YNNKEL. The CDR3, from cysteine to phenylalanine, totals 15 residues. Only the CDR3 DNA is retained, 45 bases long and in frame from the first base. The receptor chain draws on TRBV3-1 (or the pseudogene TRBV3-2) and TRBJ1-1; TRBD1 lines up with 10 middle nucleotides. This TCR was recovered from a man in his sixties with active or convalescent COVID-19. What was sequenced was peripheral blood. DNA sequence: TGTGCCAGCAGCCAATACAGGACAGGGGGCACTGAAGCTTTCTTT. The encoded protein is CASSQYRTGGTEAFF.